This TCR beta chain came from a study of T cells after yellow fever vaccination. MiXCR, run by TCRdb on the 5' RACE reads, gives a single entry per CDR3 protein. In the table there are 620,000 or so distinct CDR3 sequences, about 12% of which are singletons. This clonotype came up a few times. Its antigen is undetermined. Relative to the germline gene, one junction end is altered; a read error may explain this. Study results and limitations: Shared CD4/CD8 clonotypes were a small share, likely from convergent recombination.

CDR1 LGHDT and CDR2 YNNKEL come from the germline V gene (reference sequence). CDR3 size: 14 residues. This specimen was PBMCs, taken on the day of the yellow fever booster vaccination. This sequence joins TRBV3-1 and TRBJ1-1, with D maybe TRBD1 (5 bases). This TCR derives from a young man who received the YFV17D yellow fever vaccine. CDR3 protein: CASRQGAWNTEAFF. The CDR3 coding sequence is TGTGCCAGCAGACAAGGGGCCTGGAACACTGAAGCTTTCTTT.